The rows below give T cell receptor beta chains drawn from one sample of a study of molecular identifiers for immune sequencing clone quantification. A single record per CDR3 protein comes from TCRdb applying MiXCR to the PCR reads. Altogether 300,000 to 400,000 distinct CDR3 sequences are present, about 23% being singletons, with the ten largest covering around 0.7%. The sample comprised naive CD8+ T cells from blood, with Jurkat cell RNA spiked in. These receptor sequences come from a human donor in good health. Some libraries in this study had Jurkat cell RNA spiked in. The CDR3 runs from the conserved cysteine through the conserved F or W. The D gene is left open where the match is weak. For some rows the clone size is stated as once, few or many, or as a class when expanded; others skip it.

TGTGCCAGTAGTATAAGTGACGGGGGCTACGAGCAGTACTTC CASSISDGGYEQYF TRBV19 NA few TRBJ2-7
TGTGCCAGCAGCTTTTTCCCTCCGGACCCCAGCACAGATACGCAGTATTTT CASSFFPPDPSTDTQYF TRBV7-2 NA NA TRBJ2-3
TGTGCCAGCAGTTACGGGGGCGCAGGGGATGGCTACACCTTC CASSYGGAGDGYTF TRBV6-5 NA few TRBJ1-2
TGTGCCAGCAGCCCCAGCCCGGGAGACTATAATTCACCCCTCCACTTT CASSPSPGDYNSPLHF TRBV3-1 NA few TRBJ1-6
TGTGCCACCAGTGAGAAAACAGGGGTCGGCACCGGGGAGCTGTTTTTT CATSEKTGVGTGELFF TRBV24-1 TRBD1 NA TRBJ2-2
TGTGCCAGCAGTTACTTAGGGCTAGGCGACGAGACCCAGTACTTC CASSYLGLGDETQYF TRBV6-6 NA many TRBJ2-5
TGTGCCAGCAGCCTTTCCGGGACAGGGGAGGATGTGCAGTTCTTC CASSLSGTGEDVQFF TRBV5-3 TRBD1 NA TRBJ2-1
TGCAGTGCTAGAGAGAAGCGTACTGAAGCTTTCTTT CSAREKRTEAFF TRBV20-1 NA few TRBJ1-1
TGTGCCAGCAGCCCGACAGGTAGTAACTATGGCTACACCTTC CASSPTGSNYGYTF TRBV12-3/TRBV12-4 NA few TRBJ1-2
TGCAGCGCCCGCGGGGAGAGTAGGAACACCGGGGAGCTGTTTTTT CSARGESRNTGELFF TRBV29-1 NA many TRBJ2-2
TGTGCCAGCAGTTTAGGAGGGGCAGGTAATACGCAGTATTTT CASSLGGAGNTQYF TRBV27 NA few TRBJ2-3
TGTGCCAGCAGTGATGGGACCGTAAATCAGCCCCAGCATTTT CASSDGTVNQPQHF TRBV12-3/TRBV12-4 NA many TRBJ1-5
TGTGCCAGCACCAACCCCGACAGGGGCACAGATACGCAGTATTTT CASTNPDRGTDTQYF TRBV7-2 TRBD1 many TRBJ2-3
TGTGCCAGCAGTACGGCGGGACTAGCCGCCTACGAGCAGTACTTC CASSTAGLAAYEQYF TRBV27 TRBD2 few TRBJ2-7
TGTGCCAGCAGCTGGGGGTATGAGACCCAGTACTTC CASSWGYETQYF TRBV12-3/TRBV12-4 NA NA TRBJ2-5
TGTGCCAGCCGGGGGCCGGCCCCCTACGAGCAGTACTTC CASRGPAPYEQYF TRBV19 NA few TRBJ2-7